These T cell receptor beta chains were read from a single sample in a study of T-cell reconstitution after alpha-beta-depleted transplantation in children. TCRdb re-derived calls from the PCR reads in MiXCR, one entry per CDR3 protein. The sample consists of 200,000 to 250,000 distinct CDR3 sequences, approximately 11% of them appearing once. The specimen was PBMCs, collected before TCRalphabeta/CD19-depleted stem cell transplant. The receptors here all came from a child less than two years old with acute myeloid leukemia, due to receive a stem cell transplant. CDR3s leave out the opening cysteine and the closing phenylalanine or tryptophan. The D gene is left open where the match is weak.

TRBV12-3/TRBV12-4 | NA | ASSFSESNQPQH
TRBV12-3/TRBV12-4 | TRBD1 | ASSYRGRYGYT
TRBV30 | TRBD2 | AWSVTGLAYNEQF
TRBV4-1 | NA | ASSPQSRTLETEAF
TRBV2 | NA | ASSERSGNEQF
TRBV3-1 | NA | ASSQAGDVTDTQY
TRBV20-1 | NA | SASPGTAQGGYT
TRBV20-1 | TRBD2 | CARDQSGGSSYNEQF
TRBV14 | NA | ASSRASLPGELF
TRBV5-1 | NA | ASSLDSRNNEQF
TRBV6-5 | NA | ASSYARTLNTEAF
TRBV7-6 | NA | ASSLALDSYEQY
TRBV4-2 | NA | ASSQVVGDYTGELF
TRBV25-1 | NA | ASLSGKSHEQY
TRBV12-3/TRBV12-4 | NA | ASSWALRSETQY